A selection of T cell receptor beta chains follows, all from one sample in a study of technical replicates of blood from several donors. Data came from immunoSEQ multiplex PCR; TCRdb stores just in-frame clones and leaves some out. Of tens of thousands of clones in the sample, approximately 91% are singletons; the top ten hold about 4.5%. Material for sequencing was PBMCs. The receptors originated from a human donor in good health. Some clones in this sample may be carry-over from other donors' samples. The conserved cysteine and the conserved F or W are not part of the CDR3 here. Not every row has a clone size; where given, it reads once, few, many or a size class.

TRBV18 NA ASSPRTGGTDTQY
TRBV27 NA ASSSPRGVSTGELF
TRBV4-3 NA ASSQEWSGTSGDYTDTQY
TRBV11-2 NA ASSPLRRQGSDTEAF
TRBV19 NA ASRVQRTGNQFEQF
TRBV4-1 NA ASSQGGGGKNYGYT
TRBV14 NA ASSQDWLKQY
TRBV11-1 NA ASSLQGGANEKLF
TRBV6-1 NA ASTLAGALQETQY
TRBV13 NA ASSFIVSTSGAADTQY
TRBV5-1 NA ASSLFAGDTQY
TRBV4-1 NA ASSQPGTSGRLGKETQY
TRBV7-3 NA ASSPSGGASDTQY
TRBV7-2 once ASSRGQGGEQY
TRBV28 NA ASGQGVDTQY
TRBV7-6 NA ASSPRAIGNNEQF
TRBV9 NA ASSVGQGAEQY
TRBV5-6 NA ASSPRQAFNYGYT
TRBV18 NA ASSPGSGREYEQY
TRBV7-9 NA ASSTGVTNEKLF
TRBV10-1 NA ATPPPPGQGTYEQY
TRBV19 NA ASISDRGRPDGYT
TRBV19 few ASSTGATEAF